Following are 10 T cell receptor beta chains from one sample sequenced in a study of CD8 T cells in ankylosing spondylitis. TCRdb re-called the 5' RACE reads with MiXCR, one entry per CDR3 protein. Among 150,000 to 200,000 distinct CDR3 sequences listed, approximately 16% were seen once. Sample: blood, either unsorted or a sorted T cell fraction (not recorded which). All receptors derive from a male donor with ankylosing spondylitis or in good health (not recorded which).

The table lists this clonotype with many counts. The CDR3 reads CASSVGRLTAGGYEQYF. The CDR3 DNA is TGTGCCAGCAGCGTAGGCCGTCTAACGGCTGGGGGCTACGAGCAGTACTTC. The chain employs TRBV9 and TRBJ2-7, with D perhaps matching TRBD1 or TRBD2 (5 bases each). V lost 0 bases and J 3 bases, leaving 19 bases between the germline ends. Germline V gene data show CDR1 as SGDLS and CDR2 as YYNGEE. This CDR3 has 17 residues. The full variable domain, in which reference TRBV9 and TRBJ2-7 provide the parts outside the CDR3, is DSGVTQTPKHLITATGQRVTLRCSPRSGDLSVYWYQQSLDQGLQFLIQYYNGEERAKGNILERFSAQQFPDLHSELNLSSLELGDSALYFCASSVGRLTAGGYEQYFGPGTRLTVT.

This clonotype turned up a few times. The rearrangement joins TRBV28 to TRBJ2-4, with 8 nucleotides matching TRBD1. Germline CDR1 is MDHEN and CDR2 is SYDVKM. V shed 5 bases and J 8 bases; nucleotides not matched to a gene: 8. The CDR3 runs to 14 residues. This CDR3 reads CASSPTGVRDIQYF. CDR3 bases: TGTGCCAGCAGTCCGACAGGGGTTCGGGACATTCAGTACTTC.

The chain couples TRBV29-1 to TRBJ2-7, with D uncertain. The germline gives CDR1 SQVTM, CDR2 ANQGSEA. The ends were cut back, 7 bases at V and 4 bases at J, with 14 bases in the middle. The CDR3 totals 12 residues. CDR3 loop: CSGRTLGYEQYF. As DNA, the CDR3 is TGCAGCGGGCGGACCTTGGGTTACGAGCAGTACTTC.

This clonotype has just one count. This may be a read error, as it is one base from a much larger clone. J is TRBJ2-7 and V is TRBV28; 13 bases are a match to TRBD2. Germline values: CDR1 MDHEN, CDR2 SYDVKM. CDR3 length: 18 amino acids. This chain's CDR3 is CAAKPPGLAGVGNYEQCF. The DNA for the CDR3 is TGTGCCGCGAAGCCCCCCGGACTAGCGGGAGTCGGGAACTACGAGCAGTGCTTC.

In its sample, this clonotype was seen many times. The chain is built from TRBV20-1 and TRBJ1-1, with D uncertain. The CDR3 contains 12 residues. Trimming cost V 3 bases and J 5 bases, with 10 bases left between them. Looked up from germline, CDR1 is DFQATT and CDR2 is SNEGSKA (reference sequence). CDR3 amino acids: CSASLSGTEAFF. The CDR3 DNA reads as TGCAGTGCTAGTCTTTCTGGGACTGAAGCTTTCTTT.

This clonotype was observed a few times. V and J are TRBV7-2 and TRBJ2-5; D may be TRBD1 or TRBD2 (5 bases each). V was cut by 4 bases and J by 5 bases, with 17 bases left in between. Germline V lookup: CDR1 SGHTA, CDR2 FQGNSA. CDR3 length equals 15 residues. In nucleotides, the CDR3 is TGTGCCAGCAGCTACCCAGCCCAGGGAGACGAGACCCAGTACTTC. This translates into CASSYPAQGDETQYF.

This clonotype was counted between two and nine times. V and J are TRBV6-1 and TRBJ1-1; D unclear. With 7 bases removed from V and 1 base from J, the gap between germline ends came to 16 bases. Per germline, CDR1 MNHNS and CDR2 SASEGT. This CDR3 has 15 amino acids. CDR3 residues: CASTLTRAPNTEAFF. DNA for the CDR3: TGTGCCAGCACCCTCACGAGGGCCCCGAACACTGAAGCTTTCTTT.

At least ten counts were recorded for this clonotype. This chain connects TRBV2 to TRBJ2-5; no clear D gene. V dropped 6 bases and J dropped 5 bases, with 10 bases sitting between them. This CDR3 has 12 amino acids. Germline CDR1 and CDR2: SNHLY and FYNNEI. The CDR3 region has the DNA TGTGCCAGCAGGAGGCGATCGGAGACCCAGTACTTC. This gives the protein CASRRRSETQYF.

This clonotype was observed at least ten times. The CDR3 loop is CASTTLAGVHTDTQYF. The CDR3 DNA sequence: TGCGCCAGCACCACACTAGCGGGAGTGCACACAGATACGCAGTATTTT. The chain combines TRBV5-1 with TRBJ2-3; TRBD2 matches 11 bases. The V gene end was trimmed by 6 bases and the J gene end by 2 bases; junction bases not matched to a gene: 8. Germline values: CDR1 SGHRS, CDR2 YFSETQ. This CDR3 is built from 16 residues.

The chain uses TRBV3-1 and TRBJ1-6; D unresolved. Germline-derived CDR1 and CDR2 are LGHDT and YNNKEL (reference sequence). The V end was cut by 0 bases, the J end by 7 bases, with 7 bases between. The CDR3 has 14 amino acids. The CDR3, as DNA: TGTGCCAGCAGCCAAGATCAGGCGAATTCACCCCTCCACTTT. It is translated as CASSQDQANSPLHF. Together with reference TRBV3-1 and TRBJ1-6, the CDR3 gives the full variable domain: DTAVSQTPKYLVTQMGNDKSIKCEQNLGHDTMYWYKQDSKKFLKIMFSYNNKELIINETVPNRFSPKSPDKAHLNLHINSLELGDSAVYFCASSQDQANSPLHFGNGTRLTVT.